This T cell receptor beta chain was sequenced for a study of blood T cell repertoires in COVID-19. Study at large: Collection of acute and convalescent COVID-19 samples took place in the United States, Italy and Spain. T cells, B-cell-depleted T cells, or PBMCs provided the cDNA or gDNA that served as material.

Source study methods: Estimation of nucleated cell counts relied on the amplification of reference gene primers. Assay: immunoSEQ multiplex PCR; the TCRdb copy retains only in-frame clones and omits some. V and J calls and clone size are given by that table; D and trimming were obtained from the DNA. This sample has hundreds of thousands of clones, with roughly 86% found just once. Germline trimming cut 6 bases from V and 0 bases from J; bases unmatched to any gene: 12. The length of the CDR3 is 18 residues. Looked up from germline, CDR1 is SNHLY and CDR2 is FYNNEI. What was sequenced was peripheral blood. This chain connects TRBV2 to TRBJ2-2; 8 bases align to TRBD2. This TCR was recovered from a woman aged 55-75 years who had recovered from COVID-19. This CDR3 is CASSSRRASGPNTGELFF. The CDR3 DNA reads TGTGCCAGCAGCTCCAGACGGGCTAGCGGGCCGAACACCGGGGAGCTGTTTTTT.